Below, 3 T cell receptor beta chains from the same sample are listed, as sequenced in a study of T cells in localized non-small cell lung cancer. The assay was immunoSEQ multiplex PCR, and TCRdb's table has in-frame clones only and misses some. The sample gives some 1,400 clones, 20% to 25% of which show up once; 15% to 25% is in the top ten. Sequenced here: normal lung tissue next to the tumor, sampled before any cancer treatment. These receptors all come from a male donor older than 55 with stage II squamous cell lung carcinoma.

This clone was observed a handful of times. The V call is TRBV6-8, the J call TRBJ1-1; D is perhaps TRBD1 (6 bases). CDR1 is MNHGY, CDR2 SAAAGT, per germline. Trimming shortened V by 0 bases and J by 7 bases, and 12 bases separated the two germline ends. The CDR3 is 14 amino acids. CDR3 in amino acids: CASSYSWATGEAFF. In nucleotides, the CDR3 is TGTGCCAGCAGTTACTCGTGGGCGACAGGTGAAGCTTTCTTT.

The chain uses TRBV28 and TRBJ2-2, with 10 bases aligning to TRBD1. The V gene end was trimmed by 7 bases and the J gene end by 5 bases; junction bases not matched to a gene: 4. The CDR3 runs to 14 residues. Germline V gene sequence: CDR1 MDHEN, CDR2 SYDVKM. The CDR3 here is CASMTGGNTGELFF. In nucleotides, the CDR3 is TGTGCCAGCATGACAGGGGGCAATACCGGGGAGCTGTTTTTT. The complete variable domain, with remaining parts taken from reference TRBV28 and TRBJ2-2, reads DVKVTQSSRYLVKRTGEKVFLECVQDMDHENMFWYRQDPGLGLRLIYFSYDVKMKEKGDIPEGYSVSREKKERFSLILESASTNQTSMYLCASMTGGNTGELFFGEGSRLTVL.

V and J are TRBV6-8 and TRBJ2-2; tentative D call: TRBD1 (6 bases). The length of the CDR3 is 14 residues. Germline-derived CDR1 and CDR2 are MNHGY and SAAAGT. V dropped 6 bases and J dropped 2 bases, with 10 bases sitting between them. The CDR3 spells CASRMGHNTGELFF. DNA of the CDR3: TGTGCCAGCAGAATGGGACACAACACCGGGGAGCTGTTTTTT.